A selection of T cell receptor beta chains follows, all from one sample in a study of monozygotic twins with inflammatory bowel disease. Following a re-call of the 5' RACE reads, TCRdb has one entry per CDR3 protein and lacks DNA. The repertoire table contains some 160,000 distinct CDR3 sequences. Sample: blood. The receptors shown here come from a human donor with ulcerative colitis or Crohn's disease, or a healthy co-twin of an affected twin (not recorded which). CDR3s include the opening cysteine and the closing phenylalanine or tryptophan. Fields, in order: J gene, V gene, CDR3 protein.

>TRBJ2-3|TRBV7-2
CASSLVVAGASTDTQYF
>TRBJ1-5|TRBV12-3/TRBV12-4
CASSWRVENQPQHF
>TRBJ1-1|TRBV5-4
CASSLALRDTEAFF
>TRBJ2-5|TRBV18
CASSPPRTGVGETQYF
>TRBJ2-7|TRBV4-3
CASSQYWGGEVTYEQYF
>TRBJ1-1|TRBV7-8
CASSSRGSNTEAFF
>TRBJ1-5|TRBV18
CASSPRRVMIYSNQPQHF
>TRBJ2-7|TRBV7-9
CASSPAPRQVGDEQYF
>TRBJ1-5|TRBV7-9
CASSLALSGYSNQPQHF
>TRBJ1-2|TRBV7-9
CASYEGNYGYTF
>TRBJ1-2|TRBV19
CASSPPPAGTATYGYTF
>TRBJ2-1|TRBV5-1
CASSFTGLAYNEQFF
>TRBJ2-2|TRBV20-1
CSAKLAGAKNTGELFF
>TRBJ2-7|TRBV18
CASSPTGPEQYF
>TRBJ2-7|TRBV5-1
CASKSGPYEQYF
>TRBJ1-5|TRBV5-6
CASSLVVGSGQPQHF
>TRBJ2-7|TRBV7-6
CASSLFSTGEGGSYEQYF
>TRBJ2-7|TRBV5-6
CASSTDRVWGYEQYF
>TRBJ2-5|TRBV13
CASSEEPLGETQYF
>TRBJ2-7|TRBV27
CASSLAGEYKQYF
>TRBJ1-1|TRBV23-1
CASSQSSRATTEAFF
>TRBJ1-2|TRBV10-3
CAISEARTGANYGYTF
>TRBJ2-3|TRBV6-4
CASSVEFQDTQYF
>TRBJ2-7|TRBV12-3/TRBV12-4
CASSSGGGSSYEQYF
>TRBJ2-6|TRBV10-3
CAILEAGISGANVLTF
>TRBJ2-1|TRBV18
CASSRGQPLLNEQFF
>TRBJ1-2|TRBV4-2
CASSQDTRGTGVGGYTF
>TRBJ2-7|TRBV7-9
CASRLTGGNEQYF
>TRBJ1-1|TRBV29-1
CSVVRTGNTEAFF
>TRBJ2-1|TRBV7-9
CASSFPSGVYNEQFF
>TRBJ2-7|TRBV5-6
CASSLNGEQYF
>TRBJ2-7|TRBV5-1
CASSDQAGTYEQYF
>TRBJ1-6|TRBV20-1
CSASEGTASKSPLHF
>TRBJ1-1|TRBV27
CASSLGRKNTEAFF
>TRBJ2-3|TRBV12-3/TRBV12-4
CASSLLGQLSTDTQYF
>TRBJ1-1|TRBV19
CASSRTGDMTEAFF
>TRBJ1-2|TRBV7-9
CASSAGQQGYTF
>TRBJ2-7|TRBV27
CASAGTGAYEQYF
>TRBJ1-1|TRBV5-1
CASSKDSWNTEAFF
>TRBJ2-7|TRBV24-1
CATSESDRDRVPYEQYF
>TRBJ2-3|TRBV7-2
CASSVQMGKDTQYF
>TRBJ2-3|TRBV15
CATSRARGGTDTQYF
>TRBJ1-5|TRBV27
CASNKDRSHQPQHF
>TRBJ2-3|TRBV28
CASSLYHSLAGGSDTQYF
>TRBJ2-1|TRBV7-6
CASSRRGGPLDEQFF
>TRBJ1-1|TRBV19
CASSSPAGPNTEAFF
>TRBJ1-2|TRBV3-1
CASSQAGRDYGYTF
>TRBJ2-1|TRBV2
CASRPSSYNEQFF
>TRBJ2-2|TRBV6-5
CASSYFRTSFNTGELFF
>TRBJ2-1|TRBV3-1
CASSQSGRGGLNEQFF
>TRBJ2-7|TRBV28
CASSLRDRSYEQYF
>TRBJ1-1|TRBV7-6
CASSSDRVDTEAFF
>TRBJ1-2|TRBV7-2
CASSLERSGGDSGYTF
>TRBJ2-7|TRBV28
CASSVLAGGFYEQYF
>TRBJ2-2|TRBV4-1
CASSQGVTGELFF
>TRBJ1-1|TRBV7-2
CASSPGSSDTEAFF
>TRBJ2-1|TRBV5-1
CASRGLAGTEQFF
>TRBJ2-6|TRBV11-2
CATAVSGANVLTF
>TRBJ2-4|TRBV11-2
CASSPRLAGGLAKNIQYF
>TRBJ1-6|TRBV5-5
CASSFESSYNSPLHF